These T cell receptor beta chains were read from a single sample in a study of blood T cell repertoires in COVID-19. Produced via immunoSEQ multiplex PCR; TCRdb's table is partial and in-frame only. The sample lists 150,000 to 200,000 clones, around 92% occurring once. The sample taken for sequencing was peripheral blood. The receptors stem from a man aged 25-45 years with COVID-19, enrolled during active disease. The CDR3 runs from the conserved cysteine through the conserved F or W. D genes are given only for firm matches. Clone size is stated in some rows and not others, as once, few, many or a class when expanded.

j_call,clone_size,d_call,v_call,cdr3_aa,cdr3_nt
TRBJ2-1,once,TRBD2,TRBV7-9,CASSAGLAEYNEQFF,TGTGCCAGCAGCGCAGGACTAGCGGAATACAATGAGCAGTTCTTC
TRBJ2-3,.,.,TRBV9,CASSVASGRTDTQYF,TGTGCCAGCAGCGTAGCCAGCGGTCGTACAGATACGCAGTATTTT
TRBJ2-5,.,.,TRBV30,CAWSVRRGLRETQYF,TGTGCCTGGAGTGTACGCAGAGGGCTACGGGAGACCCAGTACTTC
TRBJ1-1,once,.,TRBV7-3,CASSLGWGHTMNTEAFF,TGTGCCAGCAGCTTAGGGTGGGGGCATACTATGAACACTGAAGCTTTCTTT
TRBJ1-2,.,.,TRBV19,CASSMEDLPNYGYTF,TGTGCCAGTAGTATGGAGGACTTACCTAACTATGGCTACACCTTC
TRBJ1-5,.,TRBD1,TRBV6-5,CASSQGQYGNQPQHF,TGTGCCAGCAGCCAGGGACAGTATGGCAATCAGCCCCAGCATTTT
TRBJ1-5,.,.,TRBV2,CASVDSPYSNQPQHF,TGTGCCAGCGTTGACAGTCCCTATAGCAATCAGCCCCAGCATTTT
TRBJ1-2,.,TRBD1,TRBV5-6,CASSKTGDGYTF,TGTGCCAGCAGCAAAACAGGGGACGGCTACACCTTC
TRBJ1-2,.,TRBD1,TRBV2,CASSQIAQGAEGYTF,TGTGCCAGCAGCCAGATCGCACAGGGGGCGGAGGGTTACACCTTC
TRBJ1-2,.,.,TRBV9,CASSVTGDYGYTF,TGTGCCAGCAGCGTAACGGGGGACTATGGCTACACCTTC
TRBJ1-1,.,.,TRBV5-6,CASSFSGKDTEAFF,TGTGCCAGCAGCTTTTCGGGGAAGGACACTGAAGCTTTCTTT
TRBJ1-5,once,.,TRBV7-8,CASSLAVGVRPQHF,TGTGCCAGCAGCTTAGCCGTGGGAGTTAGGCCCCAGCATTTT
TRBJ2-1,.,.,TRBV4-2,CASSQDLRELAYNEQFF,TGTGCCAGCAGCCAAGATCTAAGAGAGCTCGCCTACAATGAGCAGTTCTTC
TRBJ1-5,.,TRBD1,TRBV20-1,CSASPGGLNQPQHF,TGCAGTGCTAGTCCAGGGGGTCTCAATCAGCCCCAGCATTTT
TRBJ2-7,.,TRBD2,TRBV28,CASSLQGRSGGEQYF,TGTGCCAGCAGTTTGCAAGGCAGGTCGGGGGGCGAGCAGTACTTC
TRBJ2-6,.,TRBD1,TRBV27,CASSANRGLSSGANVLTF,TGTGCCAGCAGTGCGAACAGGGGATTAAGCTCTGGGGCCAACGTCCTGACTTTC
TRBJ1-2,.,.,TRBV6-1,CASSEAGGGGYGYTF,TGTGCCAGCAGTGAAGCGGGTGGGGGCGGCTATGGCTACACCTTC
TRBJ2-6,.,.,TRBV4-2,CASSQAESGSGANVLTF,TGTGCCAGCAGCCAGGCAGAGAGCGGCTCTGGGGCCAACGTCCTGACTTTC
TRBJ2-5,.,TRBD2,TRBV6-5,CASSYREGETQYF,TGTGCCAGCAGTTACCGGGAGGGGGAGACCCAGTACTTC
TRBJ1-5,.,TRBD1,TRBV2,CASSDNGQGIQPQHF,TGTGCCAGCAGTGATAATGGACAGGGAATTCAGCCCCAGCATTTT